The clone carrying this T cell receptor (beta chain) has just a few counts. This specimen belongs to a study of T-cell reconstitution after alpha-beta-depleted transplantation in children. Germline-derived CDR1 and CDR2 are LGHDT and YNNKEL (reference sequence). V lost 7 bases, J lost 9 bases, and 12 bases lay in between. The CDR3 length is 11 residues. Unique molecular identifiers were incorporated into the prepared TCRbeta library. TCRdb re-analysed the PCR reads in MiXCR, keeping a single row per CDR3 protein. The sample consists of just under 550,000 distinct CDR3 sequences, about a sixth of them appearing once.

The gene calls are TRBV3-1 and TRBJ1-1, with D possibly being TRBD1 (5 bases). Here the sequenced sample was PBMCs from the stem cell graft donor, taken from the stem cell graft. The clonotype comes from a human donor who donated a stem cell graft to a child with acute lymphoblastic leukemia. The DNA of the CDR3 is TGTGCCAGCACCGGGGCCCTCCAAGCTTTCTTT. This translates into CASTGALQAFF.